This TCR beta chain was obtained from a study of cytomegalovirus exposure and HLA in healthy donors. Concerning this clone: Its specificity is unknown.

PCR was performed using 60 Vbeta and 13 Jbeta primers. The assay was immunoSEQ multiplex PCR, and TCRdb's table has in-frame clones only and misses some. The data contain 90,000 or so clones, about four fifths of them seen just once; the ten biggest clones take up over 3%. The CDR3 runs 15 residues. With 3 bases clipped from V and 5 bases from J, the junction kept 7 bases outside the gene matches. The germline V gene has CDR1 SQVTM and CDR2 ANQGSEA. Study-level results: The study carried out a later analysis of TCR beta sequences. It associated about 15,000 of them with specific HLA alleles at a false discovery rate of 0.05. A later analysis linked a missense variant in DCLRE1C to the trimming of TCR beta V and J genes.

The chain has TRBV29-1 and TRBJ2-3, with 11 bases that match TRBD2. Sequenced input: PBMCs. This receptor was identified in a woman in her forties in good health and CMV-seronegative. The chain's CDR3 is CSVDSLAGGVDTQYF. In DNA, the CDR3 is TGCAGCGTTGACTCCCTAGCGGGAGGTGTAGATACGCAGTATTTT.